The clone carrying this T cell receptor (beta chain) came up once. This sample stems from a study of technical replicates of blood from a handful of donors. Here immunoSEQ multiplex PCR was the method, and the copy in TCRdb shows in-frame clones only, minus some. The sample lists 50,000 to 70,000 clones, roughly 90% occurring once. CDR3 length: 15 amino acids. Germline lookup yields CDR1 LGHNA and CDR2 YSLEER. Trimming removed 0 bases at V and 7 bases at J, with 13 bases between. The chain carries TRBV4-3 and TRBJ2-1; a weak D match, TRBD2 (7 bases). The sequenced material came from PBMCs. This receptor was obtained from a human donor in good health. Some clones in this sample may be carry-over from other donors' samples. The CDR3 DNA is TGCGCCAGCAGCCAAGAAGGGGGGGCGAGTAATGAGCAGTTCTTC. Its translation is CASSQEGGASNEQFF.